A single sample is the source of the 24 T cell receptor beta chains below, sequenced in a study of T cells in Graves' hyperthyroidism and ophthalmopathy. The CDR3 regions of TCR beta were amplified from RNA transcripts. Primed by the HTBI set, a first-round RT-PCR was run on the TCR CDR3. MiXCR, applied by TCRdb to the multiplex PCR reads, yields one record per CDR3 protein. The repertoire has 45,000 to 75,000 distinct CDR3 sequences, roughly 52% of them found once; the top ten carry roughly 12%. Sequencing was done on a sample of blood. The receptor source for this set is a woman younger than 45 with Graves' ophthalmopathy.

This clonotype was seen repeatedly, ten times or more. This sequence joins TRBV20-1 and TRBJ2-3; D is unclear. CDR3 length: 13 amino acids. CDR1 DFQATT and CDR2 SNEGSKA come from the germline V gene (reference sequence). V was clipped by 7 bases and J by 2 bases, with 13 bases between them. CDR3 sequence: CSVTDPNTDTQYF. The CDR3 DNA reads TGCAGTGTTACAGATCCAAACACAGATACGCAGTATTTT.

The chain uses TRBV20-1 and TRBJ2-7, with TRBD2 identical over 8 bases. With 1 base clipped from V and 3 bases from J, the junction kept 8 bases outside the gene matches. The germline V gene has CDR1 DFQATT and CDR2 SNEGSKA (reference sequence). The CDR3 consists of 15 residues. The DNA of the CDR3 is TGCAGTGCTAGAGCGGGAGGGTTCCCCAACTACGAGCAGTACTTC. It yields the protein CSARAGGFPNYEQYF.

The rearrangement uses TRBV7-2 and TRBJ2-2, with D uncertain. V was clipped by 1 base and J by 11 bases, with 14 bases between them. This CDR3 contains 14 residues. In germline, CDR1 is SGHTA, CDR2 FQGNSA. The CDR3 loop is CASSLDGFTYELFF. Written as DNA, the CDR3 is TGTGCCAGCAGCTTAGACGGCTTCACCTACGAGCTGTTTTTT.

The chain employs TRBV6-5 and TRBJ2-7; no firm D call. Gene TRBJ2-1 matches the end of the DNA better, so the J call may be wrong. Per germline, CDR1 MNHEY and CDR2 SVGAGI. This CDR3 is 13 amino acids long. In DNA, the CDR3 is TGTGCCAGCAGTTTGGGTGGGATCTACGAGCAGTTCTTC. Its translation is CASSLGGIYEQFF.

The rearrangement links TRBV15 to TRBJ1-1; no clear D. Trimming cost V 5 bases and J 1 base, with 14 bases left between them. CDR3 length: 15 residues. The V gene's germline CDR1 is LNHNV and CDR2 YYDKDF (reference sequence). CDR3 nucleotides: TGTGCCACCAGCCGGCCGCGGGCAGGGAACACTGAAGCTTTCTTT. This codes for CATSRPRAGNTEAFF.

Regarding this clonotype: At one boundary the junction diverges from the germline segment, which might be a read error. The V gene is TRBV4-1, the J gene TRBJ1-6; 8 bases are shared with TRBD1. The CDR3 consists of 15 residues. Germline V lookup: CDR1 MGHRA, CDR2 YSYEKL. The CDR3, as DNA: TGCGCCAGCGGCCAACCGACAGGGGACAATTCACCCCTCCACTTC. This encodes CASGQPTGDNSPLHF.

This clonotype has a count of ten or more. The J gene is TRBJ2-7, the V gene TRBV20-1, with no clear D. Trimming pared 6 bases from V and 6 bases from J, leaving 24 bases between. The CDR3 is made up of 15 amino acids. CDR1 is DFQATT and CDR2 is SNEGSKA in the germline V gene (reference sequence). Here the CDR3 DNA reads TGCAGTGCCGCAGCGAGAGAACCCGGGTGGGTCGAGCAGTACTTC. This gives the protein CSAAAREPGWVEQYF.

Concerning this clonotype itself: One junction end does not reproduce the germline sequence, and a read error may be involved. The gene calls are TRBV7-2 and TRBJ2-5, with D tentatively TRBD2 (6 bases). Germline V lookup: CDR1 SGHTA, CDR2 FQGNSA. This CDR3 spans 12 amino acids. The CDR3 reads CASSLAGRDQSF. As DNA, the CDR3 is TGTGCCAGCAGCTTAGCGGGGCGGGACCAGAGTTTC.

This clonotype appeared many times. It may be a read error: a sequence one base away is much more abundant. The chain joins TRBV7-2 to TRBJ2-1; D unclear. The length of the CDR3 is 15 residues. CDR1 is SGHTA, CDR2 FQGNSA, per germline. Trimming shortened V by 4 bases and J by 9 bases, and 19 bases separated the two germline ends. The DNA of the CDR3 is TGTGCCAGCAGCTCGGCCGGTAGGGCCCTCCGTGAGCAGTTCTTC. It specifies CASSSAGRALREQFF.

This clonotype showed up many times. The chain is built from TRBV3-1 and TRBJ2-7; D is possibly TRBD2 (5 bases). CDR1 is LGHDT, CDR2 YNNKEL, per germline (reference sequence). V was shortened by 4 bases and J by 7 bases, with 17 bases between the two germline ends. This CDR3 is 14 amino acids long. The CDR3 loop is CASSLRGSSGEQYF. DNA of the CDR3: TGTGCCAGCAGCCTACGAGGATCTTCGGGAGAGCAGTACTTC.

With regard to this clonotype: A clone one base away is much larger, so this may be a read error. The gene calls are TRBV6-6 and TRBJ2-4; D call uncertain. CDR1 MNHNY and CDR2 SVGAGI come from the germline V gene (reference sequence). CDR3 size: 15 residues. V lost 5 bases and J 6 bases, leaving 17 bases between the germline ends. Here the CDR3 DNA reads TGTGCCAGCAGTCCTTGGACGGCTGGCCGAAACATTCAGTACTTC. Translation: CASSPWTAGRNIQYF.

Only a few counts were recorded for this clonotype. This chain joins TRBV7-3 and TRBJ1-5; no reliable D call. Germline CDR1 is SGHTA and CDR2 is FQGTGA. V was clipped by 7 bases and J by 11 bases, with 21 bases between them. The CDR3 has 14 amino acids. CDR3 in amino acids: CASTSYVYQETQHF. The CDR3 nucleotides read TGTGCCAGCACCTCATACGTGTACCAAGAGACCCAGCATTTT.

In regard to this clonotype: Since no conserved phenylalanine or tryptophan closes the CDR3, a read error is the likely cause. It is unclear where the CDR3 begins or ends on the DNA, so no DNA is shown, and the CDR3 is as TCRdb lists it. The V gene is TRBV10-3, the J gene TRBJ1-4; the table's D call TRBD1 went unverified against the DNA. 12 amino acids form the CDR3, both terminal residues included. The V gene's germline CDR1 is ENHRY and CDR2 SYGVKD. The CDR3 reads CAISEFQPGQGL.

This clonotype was counted ten times or more. The V call is TRBV20-1, the J call TRBJ2-2; 10 bases line up with TRBD2. CDR1 is DFQATT and CDR2 is SNEGSKA in the germline V gene (reference sequence). This CDR3 has 15 residues. V trimming: 3 bases; J trimming: 6 bases; junction bases outside the gene matches: 7. As DNA, the CDR3 is TGCAGTGCTAGTAGGGCTAGCGGGAGTTCCGGGGAGCTGTTTTTT. Its protein is CSASRASGSSGELFF.

This clonotype was observed many times. V is TRBV5-1 and J is TRBJ1-1, with 7 bases that match TRBD1. With V trimmed by 2 bases and J by 4 bases, 5 bases remained unmatched. CDR1 is SGHRS and CDR2 is YFSETQ in the germline V gene. The CDR3 contains 14 residues. CDR3 nucleotide sequence: TGCGCCAGCAGCTTTCAACAGGGGAGCACTGAAGCTTTCTTT. As protein: CASSFQQGSTEAFF.

In its sample, this clonotype was seen many times. The J gene is TRBJ1-1, the V gene TRBV12-3 or TRBV12-4; TRBD1 might be the D (6 bases). Trimming left V 1 base short and J 1 base short, with 10 bases between. CDR3 length equals 15 residues. CDR3 amino acids: CASSLVRGENTEAFF. The CDR3 nucleotides read TGTGCCAGCAGTTTAGTCAGGGGAGAGAACACTGAAGCTTTCTTT.

This clonotype has ten or more counts. This rearrangement joins TRBV5-5 to TRBJ2-7, with 10 bases aligning to TRBD1. Unmatched junction bases numbered 13, after V lost 1 base and J lost 3 bases. CDR1 is SGHKS and CDR2 is YYEKEE in the germline V gene (reference sequence). The CDR3 is 18 amino acids. CDR3 sequence: CASSLTPRLRTGGYEQYF. The CDR3 region has the DNA TGTGCCAGCAGCTTGACCCCCCGACTCCGGACAGGGGGCTACGAGCAGTACTTC.

The rearrangement uses TRBV25-1 and TRBJ2-1; D gene ambiguous. Trimming cost V 4 bases and J 5 bases, with 12 bases left between them. The CDR3 runs to 14 residues. Looked up from germline, CDR1 is MGHDK and CDR2 is SYGVNS. CDR3 loop: CASSARPSNNEQFF. CDR3 sequence (DNA): TGTGCCAGCAGTGCTAGGCCAAGCAACAATGAGCAGTTCTTC.

The chain combines TRBV6-1 with TRBJ1-5; no firm D call. The CDR3 totals 10 residues. V was trimmed by 7 bases and J by 10 bases, leaving 8 bases between them. Germline CDR1 MNHNS, CDR2 SASEGT. As DNA, the CDR3 is TGTGCCAGCACCATTCAACCCCAGCATTTT. It translates to CASTIQPQHF.

At least ten counts were recorded for this clonotype. This chain links TRBV2 with TRBJ1-3, with TRBD1 matching 9 bases. The J segment lost 0 bases and the V segment lost 4 bases, leaving 10 bases of the junction unmatched. This CDR3 comprises 18 residues. Germline CDR1 is SNHLY and CDR2 is FYNNEI. For the CDR3, the DNA is TGTGCCAGCAGTGGCCAACCCGGGACAGGGTTCTCTGGAAACACCATATATTTT. This translates into CASSGQPGTGFSGNTIYF. The whole variable domain, filled in from reference TRBV2 and TRBJ1-3, reads EPEVTQTPSHQVTQMGQEVILRCVPISNHLYFYWYRQILGQKVEFLVSFYNNEISEKSEIFDDQFSVERPDGSNFTLKIRSTKLEDSAMYFCASSGQPGTGFSGNTIYFGEGSWLTVV.

The rearrangement joins TRBV5-5 to TRBJ2-3; no definite D call. With 0 bases removed from V and 2 bases from J, the gap between germline ends came to 10 bases. The CDR3 is 15 residues long. CDR1 is SGHKS and CDR2 is YYEKEE in the germline V gene (reference sequence). Here the CDR3 DNA reads TGTGCCAGCAGCTTGGCGGCAGCACTCACAGATACGCAGTATTTT. It yields the protein CASSLAAALTDTQYF.

On this clonotype itself: It is likely a read error, because the conserved phenylalanine at the end of the CDR3 is missing. The limits of the CDR3 on the DNA are not certain, so only TCRdb's listed CDR3 is given. The rearrangement links TRBV20-1 to TRBJ2-7; the table calls TRBD2, which could not be checked here. The CDR3 contains 8 residues when both ends are counted. The germline gives CDR1 DFQATT, CDR2 SNEGSKA (reference sequence). CDR3 loop: CSAGQGAG.

This clonotype was detected ten times or more. The chain joins TRBV11-3 to TRBJ2-1; D unresolved. CDR1 is SGHNT, CDR2 YENEEA, per germline. Trimming stripped 1 base from V and 6 bases from J, with 7 bases between. The CDR3 extends over 13 amino acids. The CDR3 loop is CASSLGNGNEQFF. CDR3 DNA sequence: TGTGCCAGCAGCTTAGGTAACGGCAATGAGCAGTTCTTC.

The gene calls are TRBV7-9 and TRBJ2-3; maybe TRBD1 (5 bases). Germline V gene lookup returns CDR1 SEHNR and CDR2 FQNEAQ (reference sequence). The CDR3 loop spans 18 amino acids. Trimming removed 1 base at V and 4 bases at J, with 21 bases between. CDR3: CASSLDTGRGHGADTQYF. Here the CDR3 DNA reads TGTGCCAGCAGCTTAGACACAGGACGAGGCCATGGGGCAGATACGCAGTATTTT. The whole variable domain, filled in from reference TRBV7-9 and TRBJ2-3, reads DTGVSQNPRHKITKRGQNVTFRCDPISEHNRLYWYRQTLGQGPEFLTYFQNEAQLEKSRLLSDRFSAERPKGSFSTLEIQRTEQGDSAMYLCASSLDTGRGHGADTQYFGPGTRLTVL.